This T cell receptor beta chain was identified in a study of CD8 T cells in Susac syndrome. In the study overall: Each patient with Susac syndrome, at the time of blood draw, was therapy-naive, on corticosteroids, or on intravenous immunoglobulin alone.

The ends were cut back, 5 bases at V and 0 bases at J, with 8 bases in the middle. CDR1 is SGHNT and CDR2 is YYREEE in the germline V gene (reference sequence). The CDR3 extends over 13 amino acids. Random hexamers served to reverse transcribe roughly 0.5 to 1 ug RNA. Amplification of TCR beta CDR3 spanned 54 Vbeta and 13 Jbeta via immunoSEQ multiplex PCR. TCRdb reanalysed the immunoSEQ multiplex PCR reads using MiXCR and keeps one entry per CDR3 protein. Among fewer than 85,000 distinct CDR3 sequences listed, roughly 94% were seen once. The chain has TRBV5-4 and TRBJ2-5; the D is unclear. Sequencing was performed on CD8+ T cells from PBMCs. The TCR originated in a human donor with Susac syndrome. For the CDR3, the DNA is TGTGCCAGCAGGGGCAGCCACCAAGAGACCCAGTACTTC. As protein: CASRGSHQETQYF.